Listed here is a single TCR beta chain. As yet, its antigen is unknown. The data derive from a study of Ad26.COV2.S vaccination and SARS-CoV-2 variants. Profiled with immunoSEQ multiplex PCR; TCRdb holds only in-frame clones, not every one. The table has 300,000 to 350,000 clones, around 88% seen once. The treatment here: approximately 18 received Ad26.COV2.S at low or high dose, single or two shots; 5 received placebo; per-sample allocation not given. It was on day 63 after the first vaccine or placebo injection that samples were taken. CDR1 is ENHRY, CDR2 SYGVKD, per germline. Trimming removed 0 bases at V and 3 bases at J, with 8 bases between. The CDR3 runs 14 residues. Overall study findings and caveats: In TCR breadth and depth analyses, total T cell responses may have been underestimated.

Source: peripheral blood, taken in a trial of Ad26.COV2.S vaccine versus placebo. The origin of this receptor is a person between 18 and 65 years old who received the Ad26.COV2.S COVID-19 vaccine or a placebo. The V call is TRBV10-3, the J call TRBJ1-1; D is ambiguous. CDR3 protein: CAISESGSYTEAFF. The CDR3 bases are TGTGCCATCAGTGAGTCGGGCAGCTACACTGAAGCTTTCTTT.